The next 10 T cell receptor beta chains were all read from a single sample in a study of STAT5B mutations in CD4+ large granular lymphocyte leukemia. Libraries were prepared by immunoSEQ multiplex PCR; TCRdb keeps only in-frame clonotypes and omits some of them. The repertoire has fewer than 30,000 clones, approximately 80% of them found once; the top ten carry around 0.98%. The sequencing input was CD4+ T cells from blood buffy coats. The receptors shown here come from a human donor in good health.

This clone came up a few times. The chain carries TRBV6-1 and TRBJ1-5; D possibly corresponds to TRBD1 (5 bases). Germline V gene sequence: CDR1 MNHNS, CDR2 SASEGT. CDR3 length equals 15 residues. V gave up 2 bases and J gave up 0 bases, with 8 bases separating them. The CDR3 protein is CASSEWGNSNQPQHF. The CDR3 bases are TGTGCCAGCAGTGAATGGGGGAATAGCAATCAGCCCCAGCATTTT.

J is TRBJ2-7 and V is TRBV5-4; 8 nucleotides agree with TRBD2. V trimming: 4 bases; J trimming: 7 bases; junction bases outside the gene matches: 16. Per the germline V gene, CDR1 is SGHNT and CDR2 is YYREEE (reference sequence). The CDR3 is made up of 16 amino acids. The CDR3 DNA reads as TGTGCCAGCAGCCCGGGGGGGGAAGGGTTTTTCCTGGAGCAGTACTTC. Translation: CASSPGGEGFFLEQYF.

V and J are TRBV7-2 and TRBJ1-6; D is possibly TRBD1 (5 bases). This CDR3 spans 15 amino acids. The V gene's germline CDR1 is SGHTA and CDR2 FQGNSA. Trimming shortened V by 1 base and J by 7 bases, and 11 bases separated the two germline ends. In nucleotides, the CDR3 is TGTGCCAGCAGCTTAGTGGGGGGGGAGAATTCACCCCTCCACTTT. This gives the protein CASSLVGGENSPLHF.

The chain uses TRBV5-6 and TRBJ2-1; possible D gene TRBD1, 5 bases. V lost 4 bases, J lost 2 bases, and 16 bases lay in between. Looked up from germline, CDR1 is SGHDT and CDR2 is YYEEEE. The CDR3 spans 16 residues. The CDR3 region is CASSRATGIPYNEQFF. In nucleotides, the CDR3 is TGTGCCAGCAGCCGAGCTACAGGTATCCCCTACAATGAGCAGTTCTTC.

Comments on this clone: The sample contains more than one DNA sequence encoding this CDR3. This CDR3 reads CASSLLQGGPQHF. CDR3 nucleotides: TGCGCCAGCAGCTTACTGCAGGGGGGGCCCCAGCATTTT. V usage is TRBV5-1 and J usage is TRBJ1-5; 7 bases agree with TRBD1. V lost 2 bases to trimming and J lost 9 bases; unmatched junction nucleotides: 5. CDR3 length: 13 amino acids. Germline assignment: CDR1 SGHRS and CDR2 YFSETQ.

The rearrangement uses TRBV5-1 and TRBJ2-2; D is uncertain. The CDR3 sequence is 15 residues long. The V end was cut by 0 bases, the J end by 5 bases, with 11 bases between. Germline CDR1 reads SGHRS; CDR2 reads YFSETQ. The CDR3 spells CASSLDPSATGELFF. CDR3 nucleotide sequence: TGCGCCAGCAGCTTGGACCCCAGCGCTACCGGGGAGCTGTTTTTT.

The V and J genes are TRBV7-9 and TRBJ2-5; TRBD1 is a possible D gene (6 bases). The CDR3 sequence is 15 residues long. The germline gives CDR1 SEHNR, CDR2 FQNEAQ (reference sequence). V lost 1 base and J 5 bases, leaving 14 bases between the germline ends. CDR3 nucleotides: TGTGCCAGCAGCTTAGAGCAGGGGTTGTGGGAGACCCAGTACTTC. Translation gives CASSLEQGLWETQYF. The full variable domain, completed using reference TRBV7-9 and TRBJ2-5, is DTGVSQNPRHKITKRGQNVTFRCDPISEHNRLYWYRQTLGQGPEFLTYFQNEAQLEKSRLLSDRFSAERPKGSFSTLEIQRTEQGDSAMYLCASSLEQGLWETQYFGPGTRLLVL.

The rearrangement joins TRBV28 to TRBJ1-3, with D uncertain. The ends were cut back, 3 bases at V and 0 bases at J, with 6 bases in the middle. Per germline, CDR1 MDHEN and CDR2 SYDVKM. The CDR3 is 14 amino acids. The CDR3 region is CASSLSRSGNTIYF. The CDR3 DNA reads TGTGCCAGCAGTTTGTCCCGCTCTGGAAACACCATATATTTT.

This chain links TRBV19 with TRBJ2-7; 7 bases fit TRBD2. The CDR3 has 15 residues. Germline CDR1 is LNHDA and CDR2 is SQIVND (reference sequence). V lost 7 bases, J lost 3 bases, and 12 bases stayed unmatched. The CDR3 region is CASTLAAGVGYEQYF. For the CDR3, the DNA is TGTGCCAGTACCCTGGCGGCGGGAGTGGGCTACGAGCAGTACTTC.

The chain employs TRBV5-1 and TRBJ2-3; D ambiguous. Per the germline V gene, CDR1 is SGHRS and CDR2 is YFSETQ. The CDR3 length is 14 residues. V gave up 0 bases and J gave up 4 bases, with 9 bases separating them. CDR3 sequence (DNA): TGCGCCAGCAGCTTGGGGGCACAAGCAGATACGCAGTATTTT. This translates into CASSLGAQADTQYF.